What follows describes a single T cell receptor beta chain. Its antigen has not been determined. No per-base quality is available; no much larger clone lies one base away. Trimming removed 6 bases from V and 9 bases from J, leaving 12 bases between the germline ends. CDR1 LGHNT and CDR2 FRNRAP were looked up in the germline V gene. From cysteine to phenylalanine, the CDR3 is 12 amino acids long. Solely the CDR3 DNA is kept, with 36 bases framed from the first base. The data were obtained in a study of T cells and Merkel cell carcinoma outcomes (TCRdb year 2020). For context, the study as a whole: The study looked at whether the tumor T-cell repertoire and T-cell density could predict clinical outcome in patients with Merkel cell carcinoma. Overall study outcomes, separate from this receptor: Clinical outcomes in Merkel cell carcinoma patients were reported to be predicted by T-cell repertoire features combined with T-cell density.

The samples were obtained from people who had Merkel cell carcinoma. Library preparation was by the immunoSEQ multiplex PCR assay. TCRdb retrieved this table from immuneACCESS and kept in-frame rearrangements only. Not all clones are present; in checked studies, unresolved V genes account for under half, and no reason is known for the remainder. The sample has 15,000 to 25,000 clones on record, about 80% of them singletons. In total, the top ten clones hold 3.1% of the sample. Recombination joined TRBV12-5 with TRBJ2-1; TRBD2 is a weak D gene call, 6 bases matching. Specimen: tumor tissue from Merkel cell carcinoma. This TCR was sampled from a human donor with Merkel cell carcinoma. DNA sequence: TGTGCTAGTGGGAGGGACTCCCCTGAGCAGTTCTTC. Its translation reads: CASGRDSPEQFF.